This T cell receptor (beta chain) was sequenced in a study of T cell responses to AZD1222 COVID-19 vaccine. Broader study findings: Donors were chiefly white British, with a greater number of females, and clonal diversity was perhaps underestimated.

As to this clone: What it binds is not known.

The germline V gene has CDR1 ENHRY and CDR2 SYGVKD. This CDR3 contains 15 residues. V lost 11 bases and J lost 4; bases outside the gene matches: 15. TCRdb keeps only in-frame clones here, not all; method: immunoSEQ multiplex PCR. The table records about 93,000 clones, approximately 86% of them present only once. The sequence was obtained from an adult in good health. The J gene is TRBJ2-5, the V gene TRBV10-3; 8 bases are a match to TRBD2. Material: peripheral blood, obtained on day 0 of AZD1222 vaccination. CDR3 region: CASLPAGGILETQYF. The CDR3 DNA reads as TGTGCCTCCCTCCCGGCGGGGGGTATTTTAGAGACCCAGTACTTC.